This T cell receptor beta chain came from a study of T cell responses to AZD1222 COVID-19 vaccine. About the research overall: Pooled in the analysis were second doses at about 4 or about 12 weeks.

Study-wide points: Seropositive AZD1222 recipients at baseline numbered only five to seven. Unmutated variant regions are reportedly targeted by nearly half of spike-specific TCRs. CD4 TCRs linked to vaccination spanned spike, dominating at 160-218 and 743-854.

Measured with immunoSEQ multiplex PCR; TCRdb has only the in-frame clones, and not every one. The profile shows 100,000 to 150,000 clones, approximately 86% of them singletons. J lost 4 bases, V lost 7 bases, and 10 bases had no gene match. Germline lookup yields CDR1 SNHLY and CDR2 FYNNEI. The CDR3 is made up of 15 amino acids. As to this clone: Its antigen is undetermined.

This TCR was sampled from an adult in good health. The specimen was peripheral blood, collected on day 0 of AZD1222 vaccination. The chain has TRBV2 and TRBJ1-2; 9 nucleotides agree with TRBD1. The CDR3 loop is CASTEGTGYSYGYTF. The CDR3 DNA sequence: TGTGCCAGCACCGAAGGGACAGGGTATAGCTATGGCTACACCTTC.